Reported below is one TCR beta chain. Noted treatment: about 20 received Ad26.COV2.S at low or high dose, single or two shots; about 5 received placebo; per-sample allocation not given. It was on day 63 after the first vaccine or placebo injection that samples were taken. This record belongs to a study of Ad26.COV2.S vaccination and SARS-CoV-2 variants. Background on the study: Intramuscularly, Ad26.COV2.S was given either once or twice, 56 days apart.

CDR1 is SGDLS, CDR2 YYNGEE, per germline. V shed 3 bases and J 0 bases; nucleotides not matched to a gene: 0. CDR3 length equals 14 residues. Produced via immunoSEQ multiplex PCR; TCRdb's table is partial and in-frame only. Here the sample spans over 450,000 clones, nearly 90% being singletons. The sequence was collected from a person between 18 and 65 years old who received the Ad26.COV2.S COVID-19 vaccine or a placebo. Specimen: peripheral blood, collected in a trial of Ad26.COV2.S vaccine versus placebo. The chain has TRBV9 and TRBJ1-2, with TRBD1 matching over 9 bases. This CDR3 is CASSGQGANYGYTF. In nucleotides, the CDR3 is TGTGCCAGCAGCGGACAGGGGGCTAACTATGGCTACACCTTC.